Following are 30 T cell receptor beta chains from one sample sequenced in a study of blood T cells in healthy people across ages. Primed by a sample-barcoded 5' primer and a J-beta primer mix, a second PCR proceeded for about 7 to 11 cycles. TCRdb independently ran MiXCR on the 5' RACE reads; one entry per CDR3 protein. The data contain over 450,000 distinct CDR3 sequences, 24% of them singletons. These sequences were also reported in another study, on T cells of mothers and their children.

Sequenced: blood. All receptors come from a boy aged 5-17 years in good health.

This clonotype was seen a handful of times. This sequence joins TRBV12-3 or TRBV12-4 and TRBJ2-3; the D gene is possibly TRBD2 (6 bases). CDR3 length equals 13 residues. Trimming pared 7 bases from V and 3 bases from J, leaving 11 bases between. The CDR3 spells CASKRLATDTQYF. The CDR3, as DNA: TGTGCCAGCAAGCGTCTAGCGACAGATACGCAGTATTTT.

V is TRBV10-3 and J is TRBJ1-5, with D uncertain. V was shortened by 4 bases and J by 1 base, with 11 bases between the two germline ends. Germline V gene data show CDR1 as ENHRY and CDR2 as SYGVKD. CDR3 length: 15 amino acids. The CDR3: CAISAVSGSNQPQHF. The CDR3 DNA follows: TGTGCCATCAGTGCGGTCTCTGGCAGCAATCAGCCCCAGCATTTT.

This chain joins TRBV3-1 and TRBJ2-1; D not resolved. V lost 7 bases and J 2 bases, leaving 15 bases between the germline ends. The CDR3 runs 15 residues. Germline CDR1 is LGHDT and CDR2 is YNNKEL (reference sequence). CDR3 sequence reads: CASTHLLAPYNEQFF. The CDR3 bases are TGTGCCAGCACCCACTTATTAGCACCCTACAATGAGCAGTTCTTC.

The chain has TRBV5-1 and TRBJ2-4; the D is unclear. The CDR3 is 13 residues long. CDR1 and CDR2 (germline): SGHRS, YFSETQ. V gave up 4 bases and J gave up 9 bases, with 14 bases separating them. The CDR3 here is CASSPEQAGIQYF. The CDR3, as DNA: TGCGCCAGCAGCCCCGAGCAGGCTGGCATTCAGTACTTC.

On this clonotype: A read error may account for a junction end that differs from germline. The chain joins TRBV28 to TRBJ1-1; D is perhaps TRBD1 (5 bases). From germline, CDR1 is MDHEN and CDR2 SYDVKM. The CDR3 is made up of 14 amino acids. The CDR3 region is CTSSPLTANTEAFF. DNA for the CDR3: TGTACCAGCAGTCCATTGACAGCGAACACTGAAGCTTTCTTT.

The chain employs TRBV7-2 and TRBJ1-5; no definite D call. The CDR3 is made up of 15 amino acids. Germline V gene data show CDR1 as SGHTA and CDR2 as FQGNSA. V was trimmed by 3 bases and J by 0 bases, leaving 9 bases between them. The chain's CDR3 is CASSFADYSNQPQHF. The DNA of the CDR3 is TGTGCCAGCAGCTTTGCAGACTATAGCAATCAGCCCCAGCATTTT.

This sequence joins TRBV4-3 and TRBJ2-5, with 14 bases lining up with TRBD2. V shed 3 bases, J shed 4 bases, and the junction held 1 base outside the gene matches. This CDR3 is 15 amino acids long. CDR1 LGHNA and CDR2 YSLEER come from the germline V gene. Written as DNA, the CDR3 is TGCGCCAGCAGCCAGGGACTAGCGGGGGCAGAGACCCAGTACTTC. It is translated as CASSQGLAGAETQYF.

This clonotype was detected ten times or more. The CDR3 loop is CASSVLAGGPEETQYF. The DNA for the CDR3 is TGTGCCAGCAGTGTACTAGCGGGAGGGCCTGAGGAGACCCAGTACTTC. This sequence joins TRBV28 and TRBJ2-5; TRBD2 matches at 13 bases. Germline loops: CDR1 MDHEN, CDR2 SYDVKM. Germline trimming cut 5 bases from V and 5 bases from J; bases unmatched to any gene: 8. This CDR3 contains 16 residues.

V is TRBV7-2 and J is TRBJ2-2; the D is unclear. This CDR3 has 16 amino acids. V gave up 5 bases and J gave up 0 bases, with 13 bases separating them. Per germline, CDR1 SGHTA and CDR2 FQGNSA. CDR3 sequence (DNA): TGTGCCAGCAGCCCGCGGACGGTTGCGAACACCGGGGAGCTGTTTTTT. This codes for CASSPRTVANTGELFF.

The chain has TRBV9 and TRBJ2-2; TRBD1 is a possible D gene (7 bases). The CDR3 length is 16 residues. The V gene's germline CDR1 is SGDLS and CDR2 YYNGEE. Between the trimmed V and J ends, which lost 3 bases and 1 base, there was a span of 13 bases. The DNA of the CDR3 is TGTGCCAGCAGCGCGGCAGGGGGGAAGAACACCGGGGAGCTGTTTTTT. Protein: CASSAAGGKNTGELFF.

V is TRBV4-1 and J is TRBJ1-1; D uncertain. This CDR3 spans 14 amino acids. The V and J ends lost 4 bases and 1 base respectively, with 10 bases between them. Germline CDR1 reads MGHRA; CDR2 reads YSYEKL. Here the CDR3 reads CASSRDLGNTEAFF. The CDR3 DNA reads TGCGCCAGCAGCCGAGATCTTGGGAACACTGAAGCTTTCTTT.

This clonotype was seen at least ten times. The chain joins TRBV7-2 to TRBJ2-5, with 11 bases that match TRBD2. This CDR3 has 14 amino acids. CDR1 is SGHTA, CDR2 FQGNSA, per germline. Trimming at V came to 0 bases and at J to 7 bases, leaving 1 base not matched to a gene. The CDR3 spells CASSLAGTSGTQYF. The CDR3 DNA reads as TGTGCCAGCAGCTTAGCGGGGACTAGCGGGACCCAGTACTTC.

This clonotype was detected a few times. CDR3 DNA sequence: TGTGCCAGCAGTTCGCGGCCAGTGACCTATGGCTACACCTTC. Translation: CASSSRPVTYGYTF. The rearrangement uses TRBV27 and TRBJ1-2; D not certain. CDR1 is MNHEY and CDR2 is SMNVEV in the germline V gene (reference sequence). V was shortened by 4 bases and J by 4 bases, with 13 bases between the two germline ends. This CDR3 contains 14 residues.

This clonotype was seen at least ten times. V gene TRBV7-8 combines with J gene TRBJ2-1; 14 bases align to TRBD2. Germline V gene lookup returns CDR1 SGHVS and CDR2 FQNEAQ. This CDR3 contains 15 residues. Unmatched junction bases numbered 5, after V lost 5 bases and J lost 8 bases. For the CDR3, the DNA is TGTGCCAGCAGCCCCGGGACTAGCGGGGGTGATGAGCAGTTCTTC. Translation gives CASSPGTSGGDEQFF.

This clonotype was counted between two and nine times. The chain is built from TRBV10-3 and TRBJ2-1, with 8 positions matching TRBD2. The germline CDR1 and CDR2 sequences are ENHRY and SYGVKD. J was trimmed by 6 bases and V by 3 bases; bases with no gene match: 7. There are 15 residues in the CDR3. The CDR3 bases are TGTGCCATCAGTGAAACTAGCGGAGTTAGCAATGAGCAGTTCTTC. Amino acid sequence: CAISETSGVSNEQFF.

This sequence joins TRBV29-1 and TRBJ2-7; D possibly uses TRBD1 or TRBD2 (5 bases each). The CDR3 runs to 14 residues. Germline V lookup: CDR1 SQVTM, CDR2 ANQGSEA. V gave up 6 bases and J gave up 0 bases, with 15 bases separating them. The CDR3 DNA sequence: TGCAGCGTCGAATTTGGGGGTGGCTCCTACGAGCAGTACTTC. Its protein product is CSVEFGGGSYEQYF.

A few counts support this clonotype. CDR3 DNA: TGTGCCAGCGAACCCCTCCCGTGGGAGGGTAAATACAATGAGCAGTTCTTC. It translates to CASEPLPWEGKYNEQFF. This sequence joins TRBV28 and TRBJ2-1; 7 bases fit TRBD2. In germline, CDR1 is MDHEN, CDR2 SYDVKM. The CDR3 has 17 residues. J was trimmed by 4 bases and V by 8 bases; bases with no gene match: 17.

This clonotype came up a few times. The chain recombines TRBV28 with TRBJ2-5; 8 positions match TRBD2. Germline lookup yields CDR1 MDHEN and CDR2 SYDVKM. The J segment lost 0 bases and the V segment lost 6 bases, leaving 3 bases of the junction unmatched. The CDR3 length is 14 residues. In nucleotides, the CDR3 is TGTGCCAGCAGCTGGGGACTAGACCAAGAGACCCAGTACTTC. It translates to CASSWGLDQETQYF. Looking up the rest from reference TRBV28 and TRBJ2-5 gives the full variable domain: DVKVTQSSRYLVKRTGEKVFLECVQDMDHENMFWYRQDPGLGLRLIYFSYDVKMKEKGDIPEGYSVSREKKERFSLILESASTNQTSMYLCASSWGLDQETQYFGPGTRLLVL.

The rearrangement joins TRBV6-5 to TRBJ1-2; TRBD1 is a possible D gene (6 bases). The CDR3 totals 17 residues. The V gene's germline CDR1 is MNHEY and CDR2 SVGAGI. The V gene lost 4 bases and the J gene lost 4 bases, with 22 bases spanning the gap. The CDR3 DNA is TGTGCCAGCAGTTCCCTTCTTCAGGGGCTCGGCGGCTATGGCTACACCTTC. The encoded protein is CASSSLLQGLGGYGYTF.

This rearrangement joins TRBV7-2 to TRBJ2-1; TRBD2 is a possible D gene (6 bases). The end of the DNA aligns better with TRBJ2-7, so the J call may be wrong. CDR1 SGHTA and CDR2 FQGNSA come from the germline V gene. This CDR3 has 13 residues. CDR3 region: CASEAGLLREQYF. The DNA for the CDR3 is TGTGCCAGCGAAGCGGGCCTATTGAGAGAGCAGTACTTC.

This clonotype was counted between two and nine times. The chain combines TRBV14 with TRBJ2-7; 7 bases line up with TRBD2. This CDR3 spans 13 amino acids. Germline trimming cut 2 bases from V and 6 bases from J; bases unmatched to any gene: 4. CDR1 is SGHDN and CDR2 is FVKESK in the germline V gene. This chain's CDR3 is CASSQWEGSEQYF. The CDR3 nucleotides are TGTGCCAGCAGCCAATGGGAGGGTAGCGAGCAGTACTTC.

The V call is TRBV4-3, the J call TRBJ2-2, with 8 bases matching TRBD2. The CDR3 runs to 18 residues. Germline V gene data show CDR1 as LGHNA and CDR2 as YSLEER. With 3 bases clipped from V and 0 bases from J, the junction kept 9 bases outside the gene matches. The CDR3 here is CASSQRAVAGTNTGELFF. For the CDR3, the DNA is TGCGCCAGCAGCCAGAGGGCCGTAGCGGGGACGAACACCGGGGAGCTGTTTTTT.

This clonotype appeared a few times. CDR3 protein: CASSPYGLAGSTDTQYF. Written as DNA, the CDR3 is TGCGCCAGCAGCCCATACGGACTAGCGGGTAGCACAGATACGCAGTATTTT. The gene calls are TRBV5-1 and TRBJ2-3; 11 bases are a match to TRBD2. V was clipped by 4 bases and J by 0 bases; unmatched bases: 7. The V gene's germline CDR1 is SGHRS and CDR2 YFSETQ. This CDR3 is built from 17 residues.

The V and J genes are TRBV7-9 and TRBJ1-2; 7 nucleotides line up with TRBD1. The V gene end was trimmed by 2 bases and the J gene end by 7 bases; junction bases not matched to a gene: 10. Germline CDR1 is SEHNR and CDR2 is FQNEAQ (reference sequence). The CDR3 runs 15 residues. CDR3 loop: CASSLQVGTVSGYTF. The DNA of the CDR3 is TGTGCCAGCAGCTTACAGGTCGGGACAGTGTCTGGCTACACCTTC.

This clonotype was observed a handful of times. The J gene is TRBJ2-3, the V gene TRBV5-6; tentative D call: TRBD2 (6 bases). Germline loops: CDR1 SGHDT, CDR2 YYEEEE. The ends were cut back, 1 base at V and 3 bases at J, with 12 bases in the middle. The CDR3 totals 15 residues. The chain's CDR3 is CASSLMAGSTDTQYF. As DNA, the CDR3 is TGTGCCAGCAGCTTGATGGCGGGGTCTACAGATACGCAGTATTTT.

The chain combines TRBV29-1 with TRBJ2-7; D perhaps matches TRBD2 (5 bases). CDR1 and CDR2 (germline): SQVTM, ANQGSEA. The CDR3 extends over 15 amino acids. V was cut by 4 bases and J by 2 bases, with 18 bases left in between. CDR3 coding DNA: TGCAGCGTTGGTCGCTCGGGGAGAAGGACCTACGAGCAGTACTTC. This gives the protein CSVGRSGRRTYEQYF.

The chain links TRBV20-1 to TRBJ1-2; D possibly corresponds to TRBD1 (5 bases). This CDR3 region has 12 residues. V lost 6 bases and J lost 4, with 12 bases in between. Germline loops: CDR1 DFQATT, CDR2 SNEGSKA (reference sequence). Here the CDR3 DNA reads TGCAGTGCCGAAACAGGCCGCTATGGCTACACCTTC. Amino acid sequence: CSAETGRYGYTF.

The chain recombines TRBV5-1 with TRBJ2-7; D is perhaps TRBD2 (5 bases). CDR1 SGHRS and CDR2 YFSETQ come from the germline V gene. This CDR3 contains 14 residues. The germline V and J ends were trimmed by 0 bases and 5 bases, with 12 bases remaining between them. CDR3 in amino acids: CASSLAGIYDEQYF. CDR3 sequence (DNA): TGCGCCAGCAGCTTGGCCGGGATTTACGACGAGCAGTACTTC.

The chain is built from TRBV25-1 and TRBJ2-1; D assignment may be TRBD1 or TRBD2 (6 bases each). The germline CDR1 and CDR2 sequences are MGHDK and SYGVNS. The V end was cut by 2 bases, the J end by 7 bases, with 18 bases between. CDR3 length: 16 amino acids. CDR3 sequence: CASSEPHITGRNEQFF. The DNA for the CDR3 is TGTGCCAGCAGTGAACCCCACATCACAGGGAGGAATGAGCAGTTCTTC.

The chain has TRBV12-3 or TRBV12-4 and TRBJ2-2; 7 bases match TRBD1. The junction had 5 bases not matched to a gene; V was cut back by 5 bases and J by 5 bases. This CDR3 is built from 14 residues. This CDR3 is CASSADRSTGELFF. CDR3 nucleotide sequence: TGTGCCAGCAGTGCGGACAGGTCGACCGGGGAGCTGTTTTTT.